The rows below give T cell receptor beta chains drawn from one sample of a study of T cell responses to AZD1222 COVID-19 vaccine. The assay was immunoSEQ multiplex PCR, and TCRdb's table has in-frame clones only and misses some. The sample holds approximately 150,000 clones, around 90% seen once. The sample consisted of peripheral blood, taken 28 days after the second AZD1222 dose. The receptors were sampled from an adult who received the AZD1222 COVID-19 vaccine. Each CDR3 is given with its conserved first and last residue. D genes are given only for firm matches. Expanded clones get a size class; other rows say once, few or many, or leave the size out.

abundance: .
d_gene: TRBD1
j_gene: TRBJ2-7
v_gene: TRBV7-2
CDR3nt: TGTGCCAGCAGCCCGTGGACAGGTAGCTCCTACGAGCAGTACTTC
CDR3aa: CASSPWTGSSYEQYF

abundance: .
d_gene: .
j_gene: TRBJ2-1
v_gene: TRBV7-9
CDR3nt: TGTGCCAGCAGCTTCCAGGTGTTCAATGAGCAGTTCTTC
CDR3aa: CASSFQVFNEQFF

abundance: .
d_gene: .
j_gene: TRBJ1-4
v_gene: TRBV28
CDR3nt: TGTGCCAGCAGTCCCACCGGGACCGGCCCCCTGCTGTTTTTT
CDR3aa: CASSPTGTGPLLFF

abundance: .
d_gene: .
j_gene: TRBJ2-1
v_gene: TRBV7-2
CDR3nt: TGTGCCAGCAGCTTACAGTCGAGTTCCAGCTACAATGAGCAGTTCTTC
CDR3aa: CASSLQSSSSYNEQFF

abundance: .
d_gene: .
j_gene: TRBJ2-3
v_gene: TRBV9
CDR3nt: TGTGCCAGCAGCCTGCAGACCCGATCAGATACGCAGTATTTT
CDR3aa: CASSLQTRSDTQYF

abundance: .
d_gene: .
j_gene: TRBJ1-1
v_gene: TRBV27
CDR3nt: TGTGCCAGCAGAGGTGGGGTTTGGAACACTGAAGCTTTCTTT
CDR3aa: CASRGGVWNTEAFF

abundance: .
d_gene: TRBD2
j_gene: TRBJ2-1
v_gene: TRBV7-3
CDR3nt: TGTGCCAGCAGCTTAACCGGGGGGACTCAGATCTCCTACAATGAGCAGTTCTTC
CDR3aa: CASSLTGGTQISYNEQFF

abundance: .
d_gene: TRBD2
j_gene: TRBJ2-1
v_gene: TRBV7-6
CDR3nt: TGTGCCAGCAGCTTTGTGCTAGCGGGAGATGAGCAGTTCTTC
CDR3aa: CASSFVLAGDEQFF

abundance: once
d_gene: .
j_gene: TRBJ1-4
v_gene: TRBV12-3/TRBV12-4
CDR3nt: TGTGCCAGCAGAGTTGGATATGAAAAACTGTTTTTT
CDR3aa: CASRVGYEKLFF

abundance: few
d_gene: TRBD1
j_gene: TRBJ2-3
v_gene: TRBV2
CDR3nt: TGTGCCAGCAGTCGGACAGGGGGGAGGACAACCACAGATACGCAGTATTTT
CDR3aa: CASSRTGGRTTTDTQYF

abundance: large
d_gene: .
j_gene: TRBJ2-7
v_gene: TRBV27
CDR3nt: TGTGCCAGCAGGGGACAAGACTACGAGCAGTACTTC
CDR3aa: CASRGQDYEQYF

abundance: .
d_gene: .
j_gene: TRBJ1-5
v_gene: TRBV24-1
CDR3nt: TGTGCCACCAGTACCGGCAATCAGCCCCAGCATTTT
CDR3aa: CATSTGNQPQHF

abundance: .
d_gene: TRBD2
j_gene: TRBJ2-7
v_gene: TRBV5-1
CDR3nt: TGCGCCAGCAGCGAACCGGGAGGCAACGAGCAGTACTTC
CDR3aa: CASSEPGGNEQYF

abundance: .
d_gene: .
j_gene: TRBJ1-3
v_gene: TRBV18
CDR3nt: TGTGCCAGCTCACCCGTACCGGGGAACTCTGGAAACACCATATATTTT
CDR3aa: CASSPVPGNSGNTIYF

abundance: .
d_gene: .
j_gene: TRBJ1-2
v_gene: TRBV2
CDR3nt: TGTGCCAGCACGGGGAGTGGCTACACCTTC
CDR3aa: CASTGSGYTF

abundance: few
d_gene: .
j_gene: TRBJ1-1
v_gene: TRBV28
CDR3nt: TGTGCCAGCAGGGAAAGCAGGAACACTGAAGCTTTCTTT
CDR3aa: CASRESRNTEAFF

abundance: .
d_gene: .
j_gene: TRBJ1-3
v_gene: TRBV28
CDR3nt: TGTGCCAGCATGTGGGAGAGCTCTGGAAACACCATATATTTT
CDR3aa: CASMWESSGNTIYF

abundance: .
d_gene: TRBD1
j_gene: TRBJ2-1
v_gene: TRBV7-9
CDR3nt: TGTGCCATCGCCTTAGGGACAGCCTACAATGAGCAGTTCTTC
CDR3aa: CAIALGTAYNEQFF

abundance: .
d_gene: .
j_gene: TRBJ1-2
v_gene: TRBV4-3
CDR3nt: TGCGCCAGCAGCCAAGGAGGGCGGCAGCTCCTAGATGGCTACACCTTC
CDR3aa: CASSQGGRQLLDGYTF

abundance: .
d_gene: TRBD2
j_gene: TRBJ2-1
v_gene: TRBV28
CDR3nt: TGTGCCAGCAGTTCGTCCGGGACTAGCGGGAGTTATGAGCAGTTCTTC
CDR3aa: CASSSSGTSGSYEQFF

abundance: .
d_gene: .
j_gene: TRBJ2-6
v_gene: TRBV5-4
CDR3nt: TGTGCCAGCTGCGAGATCCAGGGTTCCGCCTCTGGGGCCAACGTCCTGACTTTC
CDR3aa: CASCEIQGSASGANVLTF

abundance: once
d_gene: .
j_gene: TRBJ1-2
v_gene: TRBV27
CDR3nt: TGTGCCAGCAGTTTCGGGATTAACTATGGCTACACCTTC
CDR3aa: CASSFGINYGYTF

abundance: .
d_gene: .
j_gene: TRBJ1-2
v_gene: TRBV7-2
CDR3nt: TGTGCCAGCAGCTTACCCGAACTAGGAGACTATGGCTACACCTTC
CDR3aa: CASSLPELGDYGYTF

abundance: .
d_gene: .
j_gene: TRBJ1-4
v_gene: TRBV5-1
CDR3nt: TGCGCCAGCAGCTTCTTGGGGTCGGCTAATGAAAAACTGTTTTTT
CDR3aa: CASSFLGSANEKLFF

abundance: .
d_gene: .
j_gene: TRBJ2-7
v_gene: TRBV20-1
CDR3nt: TGCAGTGCTAGGCCAACCTACGAGCAGTACTTC
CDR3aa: CSARPTYEQYF

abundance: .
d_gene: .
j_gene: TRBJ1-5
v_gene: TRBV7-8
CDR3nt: TGTGCCAGCAGCGCGCTACAAGGTTATAGCAATCAGCCCCAGCATTTT
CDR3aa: CASSALQGYSNQPQHF

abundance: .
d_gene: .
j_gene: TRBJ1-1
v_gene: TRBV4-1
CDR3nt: TGCGCCAGCAGACGTGGACAAACCGACACTGAAGCTTTCTTT
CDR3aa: CASRRGQTDTEAFF

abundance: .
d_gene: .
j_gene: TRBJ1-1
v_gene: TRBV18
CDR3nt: TGTGCCAGCTCACCAAGTCAGGGGCGGAACACTGAAGCTTTCTTT
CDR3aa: CASSPSQGRNTEAFF

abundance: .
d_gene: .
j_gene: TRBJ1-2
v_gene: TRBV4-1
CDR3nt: TGCGCCAGCAGCCAGGAACCGGGGAACGGACATGGCTACACCTTC
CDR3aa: CASSQEPGNGHGYTF

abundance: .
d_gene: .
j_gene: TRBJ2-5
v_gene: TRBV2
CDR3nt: TGTGCCAGCAGTAAGAATTCTAAAGAGACCCAGTACTTC
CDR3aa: CASSKNSKETQYF

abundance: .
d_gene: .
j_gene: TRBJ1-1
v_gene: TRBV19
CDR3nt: TGTGCCAGTAGCGACTGGGGATTTGAAGCTTTCTTT
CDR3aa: CASSDWGFEAFF

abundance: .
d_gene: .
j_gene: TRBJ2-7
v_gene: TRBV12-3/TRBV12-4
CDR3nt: TGTGCCAGCAGTGCGGGACAGACCTACGAGCAGTACTTC
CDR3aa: CASSAGQTYEQYF

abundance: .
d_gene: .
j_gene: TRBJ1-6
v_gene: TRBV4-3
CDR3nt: TGCGCCAGCAGCCGCAGGGTAGAGAATTCACCCCTCCACTTT
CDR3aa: CASSRRVENSPLHF

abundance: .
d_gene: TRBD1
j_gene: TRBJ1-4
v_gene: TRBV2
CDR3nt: TGTGCCAGCCGGGACAGGGATGAAAAACTGTTTTTT
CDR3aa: CASRDRDEKLFF

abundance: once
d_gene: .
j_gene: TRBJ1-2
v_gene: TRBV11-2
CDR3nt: TGTGCCAGCCGTGGGGCTAACTATGGCTACACCTTC
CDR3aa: CASRGANYGYTF

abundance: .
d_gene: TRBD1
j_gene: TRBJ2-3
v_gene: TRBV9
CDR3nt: TGTGCCAGCACCCTAGGGGGCGGAGATACGCAGTATTTT
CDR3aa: CASTLGGGDTQYF